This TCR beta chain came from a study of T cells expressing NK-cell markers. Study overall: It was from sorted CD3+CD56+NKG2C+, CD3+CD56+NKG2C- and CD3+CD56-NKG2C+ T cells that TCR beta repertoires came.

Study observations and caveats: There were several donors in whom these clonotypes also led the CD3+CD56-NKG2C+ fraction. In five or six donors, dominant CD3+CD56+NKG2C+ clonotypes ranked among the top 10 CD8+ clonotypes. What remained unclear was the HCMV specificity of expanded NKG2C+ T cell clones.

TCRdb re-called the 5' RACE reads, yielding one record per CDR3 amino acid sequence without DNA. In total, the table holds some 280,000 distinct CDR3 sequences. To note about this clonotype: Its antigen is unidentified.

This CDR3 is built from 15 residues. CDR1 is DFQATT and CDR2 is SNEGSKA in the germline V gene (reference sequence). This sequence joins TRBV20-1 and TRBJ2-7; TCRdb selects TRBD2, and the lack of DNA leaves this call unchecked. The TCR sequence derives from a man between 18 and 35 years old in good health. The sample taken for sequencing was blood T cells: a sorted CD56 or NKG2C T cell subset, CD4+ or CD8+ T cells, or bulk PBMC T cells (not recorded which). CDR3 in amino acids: CSASRTSGSSYEQYF.